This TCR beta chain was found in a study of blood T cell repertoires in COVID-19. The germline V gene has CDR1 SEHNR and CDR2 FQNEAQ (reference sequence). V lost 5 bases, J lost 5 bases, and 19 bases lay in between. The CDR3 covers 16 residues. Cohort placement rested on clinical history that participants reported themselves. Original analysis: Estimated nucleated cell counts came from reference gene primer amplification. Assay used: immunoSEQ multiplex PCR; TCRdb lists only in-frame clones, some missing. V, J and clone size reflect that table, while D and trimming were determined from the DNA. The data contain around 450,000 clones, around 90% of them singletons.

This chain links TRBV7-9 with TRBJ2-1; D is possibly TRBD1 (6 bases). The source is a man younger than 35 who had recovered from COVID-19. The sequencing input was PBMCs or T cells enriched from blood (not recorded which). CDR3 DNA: TGTGCCAGCAGCCAGCTCGTGGTAGGGGGAAACAATGAGCAGTTCTTC. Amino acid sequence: CASSQLVVGGNNEQFF.